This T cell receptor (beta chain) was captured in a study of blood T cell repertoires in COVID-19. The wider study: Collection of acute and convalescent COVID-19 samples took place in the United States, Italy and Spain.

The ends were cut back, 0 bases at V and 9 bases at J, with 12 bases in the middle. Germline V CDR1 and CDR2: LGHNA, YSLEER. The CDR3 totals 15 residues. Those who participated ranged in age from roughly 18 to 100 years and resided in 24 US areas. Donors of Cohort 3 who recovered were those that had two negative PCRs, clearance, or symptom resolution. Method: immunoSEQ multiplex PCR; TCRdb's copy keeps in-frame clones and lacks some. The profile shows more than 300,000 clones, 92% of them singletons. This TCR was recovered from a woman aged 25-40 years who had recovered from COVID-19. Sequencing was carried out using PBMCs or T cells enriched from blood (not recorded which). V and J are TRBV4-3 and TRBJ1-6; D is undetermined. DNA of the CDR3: TGCGCCAGCAGCCAAGATGGCCAGGCGGGTTCACCCCTCCACTTT. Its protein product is CASSQDGQAGSPLHF.